The TCR beta chain described here comes from a study of cytomegalovirus exposure and HLA in healthy donors. Study observations and caveats: An apparent linkage of common viral pathogens to several of the most significant clusters emerged in a later analysis. Likely technical artifact: a cluster of highly shared sequence variants. Reported results showed that the classifier diagnosed cytomegalovirus status with high specificity and sensitivity. Reports indicate that TCR beta sequences accurately predicted the HLA-A and HLA-B alleles of most subjects.

With 6 bases clipped from V and 7 bases from J, the junction kept 6 bases outside the gene matches. CDR1 and CDR2 from the germline V gene are ENHRY and SYGVKD. The CDR3 totals 13 residues. With 60 Vbeta and 13 Jbeta primers, the PCR was carried out. Measured with immunoSEQ multiplex PCR; TCRdb has only the in-frame clones, and not every one. The sample has 150,000 to 200,000 clones, roughly 82% seen once. This clone was seen just once. The antigen is unknown. The clonotype originates from a girl between 10 and 17 years old in good health and CMV-seropositive. J is TRBJ1-1 and V is TRBV10-3, with 9 bases aligning to TRBD1. Sequencing was carried out using PBMCs. The DNA for the CDR3 is TGTGCCATCAGCCAGGGACAGGGAGGTGAAGCTTTCTTT. It yields the protein CAISQGQGGEAFF.